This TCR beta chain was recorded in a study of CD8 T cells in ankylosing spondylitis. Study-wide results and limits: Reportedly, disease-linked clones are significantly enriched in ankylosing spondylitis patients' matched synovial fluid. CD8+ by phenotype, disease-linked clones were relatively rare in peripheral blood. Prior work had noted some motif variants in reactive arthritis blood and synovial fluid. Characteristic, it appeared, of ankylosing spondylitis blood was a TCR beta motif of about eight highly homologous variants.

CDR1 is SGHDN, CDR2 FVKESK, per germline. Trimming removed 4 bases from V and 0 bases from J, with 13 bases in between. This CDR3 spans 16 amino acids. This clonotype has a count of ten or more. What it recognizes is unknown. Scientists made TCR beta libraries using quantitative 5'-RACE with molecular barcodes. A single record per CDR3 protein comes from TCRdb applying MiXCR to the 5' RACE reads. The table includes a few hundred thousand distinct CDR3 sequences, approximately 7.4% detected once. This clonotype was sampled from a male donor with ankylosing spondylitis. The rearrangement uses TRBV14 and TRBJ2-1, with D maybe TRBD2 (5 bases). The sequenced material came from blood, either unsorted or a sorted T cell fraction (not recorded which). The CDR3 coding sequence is TGTGCCAGCAGCCCCCTCAGCGGTAGCTCCTACAATGAGCAGTTCTTC. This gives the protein CASSPLSGSSYNEQFF.